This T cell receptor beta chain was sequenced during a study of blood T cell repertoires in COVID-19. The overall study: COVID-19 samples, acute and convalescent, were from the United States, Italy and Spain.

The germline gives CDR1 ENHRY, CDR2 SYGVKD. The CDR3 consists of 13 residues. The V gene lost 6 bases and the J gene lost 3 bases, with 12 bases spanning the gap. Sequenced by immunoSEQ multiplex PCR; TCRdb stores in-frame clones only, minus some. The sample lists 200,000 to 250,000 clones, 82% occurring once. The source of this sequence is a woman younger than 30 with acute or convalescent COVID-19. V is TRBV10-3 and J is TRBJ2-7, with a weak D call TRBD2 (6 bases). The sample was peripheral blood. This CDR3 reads CAISPAGGYEQYF. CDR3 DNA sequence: TGTGCCATCAGCCCCGCCGGGGGCTACGAGCAGTACTTC.